The entry below describes one T cell receptor (beta chain). Its specificity is unknown. In TCRdb, the 5' RACE reads were re-called with MiXCR into one record per CDR3 protein. The sample shows around 300,000 distinct CDR3 sequences, over 12% of them seen only once. The sample comes from a study of CD8 T cells in ankylosing spondylitis. General study results and limits: A CD8+ phenotype characterized the disease-linked clones, which were relatively rare in peripheral blood.

Trimming removed 1 base from V and 3 bases from J; junction bases left unmatched: 4. The CDR3 is 15 residues long. CDR1 and CDR2 from the germline V gene are WSHSY and SAAADI. This receptor was obtained from a male donor with ankylosing spondylitis or in good health (not recorded which). Sequencing input: blood, either unsorted or a sorted T cell fraction (not recorded which). This rearrangement joins TRBV10-2 to TRBJ2-7; 9 bases are a match to TRBD1. CDR3 bases: TGCGCCAGCAGTGAGTATGGGACAGGGCGCTACGAGCAGTACTTC. This codes for CASSEYGTGRYEQYF.